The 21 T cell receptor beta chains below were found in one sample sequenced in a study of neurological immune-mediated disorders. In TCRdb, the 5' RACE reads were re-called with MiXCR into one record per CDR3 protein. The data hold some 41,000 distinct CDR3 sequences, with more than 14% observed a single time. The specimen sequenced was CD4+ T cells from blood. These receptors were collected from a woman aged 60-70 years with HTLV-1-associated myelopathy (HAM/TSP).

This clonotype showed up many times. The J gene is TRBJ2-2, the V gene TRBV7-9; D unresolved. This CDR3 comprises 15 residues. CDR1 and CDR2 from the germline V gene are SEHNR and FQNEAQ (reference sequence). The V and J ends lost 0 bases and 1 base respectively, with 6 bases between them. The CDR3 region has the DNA TGTGCCAGCAGCTTAGCACTGGGGAACACCGGGGAGCTGTTTTTT. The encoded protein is CASSLALGNTGELFF.

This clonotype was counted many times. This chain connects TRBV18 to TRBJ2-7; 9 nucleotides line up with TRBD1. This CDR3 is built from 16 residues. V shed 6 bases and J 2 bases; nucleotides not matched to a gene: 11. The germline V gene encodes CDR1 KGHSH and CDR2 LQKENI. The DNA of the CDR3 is TGTGCCAGCTCCCCGGGAGCTGGACAGGGGACCTACGAGCAGTACTTC. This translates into CASSPGAGQGTYEQYF.

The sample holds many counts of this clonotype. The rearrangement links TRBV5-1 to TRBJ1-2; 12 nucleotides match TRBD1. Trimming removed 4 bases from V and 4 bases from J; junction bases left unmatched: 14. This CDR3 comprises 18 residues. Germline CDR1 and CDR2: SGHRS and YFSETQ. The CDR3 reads CASSQAGTGGGDLYGYTF. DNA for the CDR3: TGCGCCAGCAGCCAAGCCGGGACAGGGGGCGGAGATCTCTATGGCTACACCTTC.

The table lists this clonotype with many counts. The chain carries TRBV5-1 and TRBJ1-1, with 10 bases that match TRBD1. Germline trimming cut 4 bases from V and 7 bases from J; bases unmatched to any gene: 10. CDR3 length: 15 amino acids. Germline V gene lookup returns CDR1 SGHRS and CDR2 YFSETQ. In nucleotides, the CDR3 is TGCGCCAGCAGCGTCTTGACAGGGGGCGATGGTGAAGCTTTCTTT. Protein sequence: CASSVLTGGDGEAFF.

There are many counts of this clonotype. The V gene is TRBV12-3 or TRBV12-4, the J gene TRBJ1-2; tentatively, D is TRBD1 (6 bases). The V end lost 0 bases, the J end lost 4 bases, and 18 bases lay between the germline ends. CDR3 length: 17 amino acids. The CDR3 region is CASSLAQGKRGAYGYTF. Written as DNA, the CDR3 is TGTGCCAGCAGTTTAGCGCAGGGGAAGCGGGGTGCCTATGGCTACACCTTC.

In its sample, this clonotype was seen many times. CDR3 residues: CASSLLQNTGELFF. CDR3 DNA sequence: TGCGCCAGCAGCTTGTTACAGAACACCGGGGAGCTGTTTTTT. This chain links TRBV5-1 with TRBJ2-2; D is uncertain. Trimming left V 1 base short and J 1 base short, with 5 bases between. The CDR3 sequence is 14 residues long. CDR1 and CDR2 (germline): SGHRS, YFSETQ.

The CDR3 DNA is TGCGCCAGCAGCCCCTACCCAGGGGGCGGGACTGAAGCTTTCTTT. It is translated as CASSPYPGGGTEAFF. V is TRBV5-1 and J is TRBJ1-1, with TRBD1 identical over 8 bases. The germline CDR1 and CDR2 sequences are SGHRS and YFSETQ. The CDR3 is 15 amino acids. V trimming: 4 bases; J trimming: 5 bases; junction bases outside the gene matches: 10.

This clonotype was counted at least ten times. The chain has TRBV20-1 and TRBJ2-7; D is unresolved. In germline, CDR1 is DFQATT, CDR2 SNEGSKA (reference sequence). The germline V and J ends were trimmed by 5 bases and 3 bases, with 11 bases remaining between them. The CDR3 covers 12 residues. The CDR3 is CSAPRSSYEQYF. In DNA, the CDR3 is TGCAGTGCTCCAAGGAGTAGCTACGAGCAGTACTTC.

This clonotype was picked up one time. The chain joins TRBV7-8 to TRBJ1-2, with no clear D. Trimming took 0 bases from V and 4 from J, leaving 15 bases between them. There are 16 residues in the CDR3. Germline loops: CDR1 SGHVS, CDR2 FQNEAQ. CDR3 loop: CASSLATTRALYGYTF. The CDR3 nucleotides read TGTGCCAGCAGCTTAGCCACGACTCGCGCGCTCTATGGCTACACCTTC.

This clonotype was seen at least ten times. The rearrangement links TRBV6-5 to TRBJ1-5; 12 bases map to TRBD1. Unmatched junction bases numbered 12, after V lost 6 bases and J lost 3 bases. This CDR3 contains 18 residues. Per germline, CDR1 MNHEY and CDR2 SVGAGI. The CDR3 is CASRPRSGTGGLNQPQHF. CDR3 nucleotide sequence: TGTGCCAGCAGACCTAGATCCGGGACAGGGGGCCTCAATCAGCCCCAGCATTTT.

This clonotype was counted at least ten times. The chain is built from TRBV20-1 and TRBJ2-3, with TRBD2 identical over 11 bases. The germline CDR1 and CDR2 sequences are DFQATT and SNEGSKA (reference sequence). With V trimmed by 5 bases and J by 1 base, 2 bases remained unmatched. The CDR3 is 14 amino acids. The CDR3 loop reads CSAATSGGTDTQYF. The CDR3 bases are TGCAGTGCTGCGACTAGCGGGGGCACAGATACGCAGTATTTT.

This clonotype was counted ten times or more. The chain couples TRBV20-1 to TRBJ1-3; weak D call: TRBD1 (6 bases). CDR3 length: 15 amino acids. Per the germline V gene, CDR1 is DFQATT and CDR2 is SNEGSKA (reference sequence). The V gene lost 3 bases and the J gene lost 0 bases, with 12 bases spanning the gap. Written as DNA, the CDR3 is TGCAGTGCTAGGCCTACAGGGAGCTCTGGAAACACCATATATTTT. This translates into CSARPTGSSGNTIYF.

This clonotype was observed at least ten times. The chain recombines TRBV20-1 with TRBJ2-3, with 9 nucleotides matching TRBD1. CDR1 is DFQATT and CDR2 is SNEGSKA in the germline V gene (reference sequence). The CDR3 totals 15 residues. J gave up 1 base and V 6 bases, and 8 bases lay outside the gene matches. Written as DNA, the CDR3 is TGCAGTGCCGCAAACAGGGGGCGAGGCACAGATACGCAGTATTTT. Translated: CSAANRGRGTDTQYF.

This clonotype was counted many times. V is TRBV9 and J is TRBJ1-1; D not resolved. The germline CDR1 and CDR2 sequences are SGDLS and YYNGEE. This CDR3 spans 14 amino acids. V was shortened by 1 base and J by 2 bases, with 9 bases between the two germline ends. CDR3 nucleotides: TGTGCCAGCAGCGTAACACAGCTTAACACTGAAGCTTTCTTT. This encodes CASSVTQLNTEAFF.

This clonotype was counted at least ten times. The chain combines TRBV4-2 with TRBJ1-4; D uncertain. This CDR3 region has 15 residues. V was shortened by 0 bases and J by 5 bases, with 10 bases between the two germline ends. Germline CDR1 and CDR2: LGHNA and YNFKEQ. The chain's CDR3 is CASSQDGGENEKLFF. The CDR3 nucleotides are TGTGCCAGCAGCCAAGATGGCGGGGAAAATGAAAAACTGTTTTTT.

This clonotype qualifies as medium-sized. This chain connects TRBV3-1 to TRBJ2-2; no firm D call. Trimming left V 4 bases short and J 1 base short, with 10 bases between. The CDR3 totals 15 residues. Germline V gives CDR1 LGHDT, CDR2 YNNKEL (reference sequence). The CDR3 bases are TGTGCCAGCAGCCGCAGGCTTGGGAACACCGGGGAGCTGTTTTTT. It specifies CASSRRLGNTGELFF.

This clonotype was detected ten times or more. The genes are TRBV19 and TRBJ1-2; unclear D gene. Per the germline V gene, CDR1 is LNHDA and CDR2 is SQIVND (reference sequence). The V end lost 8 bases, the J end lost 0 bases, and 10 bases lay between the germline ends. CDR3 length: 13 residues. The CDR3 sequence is CASSIVTNYGYTF. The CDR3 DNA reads TGTGCCAGTTCGATCGTAACTAACTATGGCTACACCTTC.

The CDR3 spells CSASGYDGYTF. The CDR3 nucleotides are TGCAGTGCTTCAGGGTATGATGGCTACACCTTC. The V call is TRBV20-1, the J call TRBJ1-2, with D possibly TRBD1 on 5 matching bases. The CDR3 is 11 residues long. Germline V CDR1 and CDR2: DFQATT, SNEGSKA (reference sequence). V lost 5 bases and J lost 6, with 10 bases in between.

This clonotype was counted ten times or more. The CDR3 sequence: CASSPRELHRGGTEAFF. The CDR3 coding sequence is TGTGCCAGCTCACCACGAGAATTACACCGGGGAGGCACTGAAGCTTTCTTT. This chain uses TRBV18 with TRBJ1-1; D is ambiguous. CDR1 is KGHSH, CDR2 LQKENI, per germline. This CDR3 comprises 17 residues. V lost 1 base to trimming and J lost 4 bases, with 19 bases between them. Together with reference TRBV18 and TRBJ1-1, the CDR3 gives the full variable domain: NAGVMQNPRHLVRRRGQEARLRCSPMKGHSHVYWYRQLPEEGLKFMVYLQKENIIDESGMPKERFSAEFPKEGPSILRIQQVVRGDSAAYFCASSPRELHRGGTEAFFGQGTRLTVV.

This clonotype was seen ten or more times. The CDR3: CASSLRTGETGELFF. The CDR3 DNA sequence: TGTGCCAGTAGTCTCCGGACAGGGGAGACCGGGGAGCTGTTTTTT. The J gene is TRBJ2-2, the V gene TRBV19; 9 bases match TRBD1. Germline CDR1 is LNHDA and CDR2 is SQIVND (reference sequence). With V trimmed by 5 bases and J by 5 bases, 6 bases remained unmatched. There are 15 residues in the CDR3.

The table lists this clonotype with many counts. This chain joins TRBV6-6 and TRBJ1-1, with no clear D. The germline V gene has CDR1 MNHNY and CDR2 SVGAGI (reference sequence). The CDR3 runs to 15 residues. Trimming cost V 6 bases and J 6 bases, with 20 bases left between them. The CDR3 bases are TGTGCCAGCAGGGGTAGAGCGAGCTCTACCGCTGAAGCTTTCTTT. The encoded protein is CASRGRASSTAEAFF.